This T cell receptor beta chain appears in the sequencing data of a study of early T cells in non-severe SARS-CoV-2 infection. Study background: From unsorted whole blood, bulk RNA was sequenced, and the chains remained unpaired.

Study-level points and caveats: Anti-spike CD8 specificities were favored by VDJdb matching, whose results missed private and CD4 specificities.

This clonotype was seen repeatedly, ten times or more. Its antigen remains unknown. Unique molecular identifiers were added to individual cDNA molecules. MiXCR, run by TCRdb on the 5' RACE reads, gives a single entry per CDR3 protein. The sample records fewer than 130,000 distinct CDR3 sequences, roughly 13% being singletons. Germline lookup yields CDR1 SGHRS and CDR2 YFSETQ. Trimming at V came to 3 bases and at J to 2 bases, leaving 23 bases not matched to a gene. The CDR3 totals 20 residues. This sequence was found in an adult who was a healthcare worker with PCR-confirmed SARS-CoV-2 infection or an uninfected control (not recorded which). Sequencing used whole blood, obtained at baseline. This chain links TRBV5-1 with TRBJ2-7; 7 nucleotides line up with TRBD1. The DNA for the CDR3 is TGCGCCAGCAGCTATAGGACAGGATATCTCGCTGGGGCCCGCCCCTACGAGCAGTACTTC. Protein product: CASSYRTGYLAGARPYEQYF.